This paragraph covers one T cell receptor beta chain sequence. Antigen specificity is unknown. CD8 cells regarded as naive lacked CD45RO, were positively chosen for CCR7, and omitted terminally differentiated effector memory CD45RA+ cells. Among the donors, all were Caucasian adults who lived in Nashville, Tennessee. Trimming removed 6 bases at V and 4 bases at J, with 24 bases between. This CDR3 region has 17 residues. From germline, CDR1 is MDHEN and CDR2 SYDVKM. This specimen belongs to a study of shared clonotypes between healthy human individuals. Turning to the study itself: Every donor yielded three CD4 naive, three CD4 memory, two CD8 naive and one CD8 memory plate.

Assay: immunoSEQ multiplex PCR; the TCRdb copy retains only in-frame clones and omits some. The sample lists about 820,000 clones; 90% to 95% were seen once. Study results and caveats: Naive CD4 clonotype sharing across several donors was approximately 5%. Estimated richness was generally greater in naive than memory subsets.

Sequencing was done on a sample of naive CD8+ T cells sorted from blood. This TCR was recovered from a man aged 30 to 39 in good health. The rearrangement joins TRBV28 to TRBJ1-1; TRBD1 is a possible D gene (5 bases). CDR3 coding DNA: TGTGCCAGCAGCCTGAGGTTCAGCAGGGCATTGAGCACTGAAGCTTTCTTT. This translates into CASSLRFSRALSTEAFF.